This T cell receptor beta chain was recorded in a study of blood T cell repertoires in COVID-19. There are 15 residues in the CDR3. The trim removed 2 bases at V and 8 bases at J, leaving 8 bases unmatched. Germline V gene lookup returns CDR1 SGHNT and CDR2 YYREEE (reference sequence). The assay was immunoSEQ multiplex PCR, and TCRdb's table has in-frame clones only and misses some. The repertoire holds approximately 300,000 clones, with roughly 88% as singletons. Material: peripheral blood. The chain has TRBV5-4 and TRBJ1-4, with 8 bases aligning to TRBD1. This receptor was obtained from a human donor with COVID-19, enrolled during active disease. The donor label of this sample is uncertain. The CDR3, as DNA: TGTGCCAGCAGCTTAAATCCGGGACAGGACGAAAAACTGTTTTTT. It encodes CASSLNPGQDEKLFF.